The 20 T cell receptor beta chains given below trace back to one sample, sequenced in a study of beta chain features in type 1 diabetes. Expressed TCRB transcripts were sequenced after all isolated RNA was converted to cDNA. Sequencing was performed with immunoSEQ multiplex PCR; in TCRdb, only in-frame clones are kept and a portion is missing. The data show around 600,000 clones, 9.5% to 15% seen once. What these receptors recognize is not known. Overall study findings and caveats: People with Type 1 diabetes carried modestly yet significantly shorter TCRB CDR3s in all four CD4+ subsets.

Sequencing was carried out using naive CD4+ T cells from blood. These receptor sequences come from a young man with type 1 diabetes.

This clone was detected only a few times. The chain is built from TRBV29-1 and TRBJ2-1; TRBD2 matches at 11 bases. Per germline, CDR1 SQVTM and CDR2 ANQGSEA. This CDR3 has 15 residues. V was clipped by 3 bases and J by 2 bases; unmatched bases: 3. CDR3 sequence (DNA): TGCAGCGTTGACGTAGCGGGGGGGGCCTACAATGAGCAGTTCTTC. Amino acid sequence: CSVDVAGGAYNEQFF.

The rearrangement joins TRBV19 to TRBJ2-5, with 7 positions matching TRBD1. J lost 1 base, V lost 3 bases, and 5 bases had no gene match. This CDR3 spans 15 amino acids. Germline lookup yields CDR1 LNHDA and CDR2 SQIVND (reference sequence). The CDR3 region is CASSIARDSQETQYF. CDR3 coding DNA: TGTGCCAGTAGTATTGCTCGGGACAGCCAAGAGACCCAGTACTTC.

The chain carries TRBV6-1 and TRBJ1-4; D possibly corresponds to TRBD1 (5 bases). The germline V gene encodes CDR1 MNHNS and CDR2 SASEGT. Trimming cost V 2 bases and J 5 bases, with 24 bases left between them. The CDR3 is 19 amino acids. The CDR3 nucleotides read TGTGCCAGCAGTGAATATCCCTCCGGTTCCCGGGACGTCAATGAAAAACTGTTTTTT. Encoded protein: CASSEYPSGSRDVNEKLFF.

The chain combines TRBV10-3 with TRBJ1-5; no firm D call. The CDR3 sequence is 14 residues long. Germline loops: CDR1 ENHRY, CDR2 SYGVKD. Between the trimmed V and J ends, which lost 8 bases and 0 bases, there was a span of 11 bases. The CDR3, as DNA: TGTGCCATCTCCACGATAGATAGCAATCAGCCCCAGCATTTT. Its translation: CAISTIDSNQPQHF.

This clone was observed a few times. Other DNA sequences of this sample code for an identical CDR3. The chain uses TRBV5-1 and TRBJ1-4; D is ambiguous. This CDR3 is built from 16 residues. V was clipped by 0 bases and J by 3 bases, with 12 bases between them. Germline assignment: CDR1 SGHRS and CDR2 YFSETQ. The CDR3 loop is CASSLAVGQANEKLFF. The CDR3 DNA reads as TGCGCCAGCAGCTTGGCAGTAGGGCAGGCTAATGAAAAACTGTTTTTT.

This clone was detected a few times. The chain is built from TRBV18 and TRBJ2-7; possibly TRBD1 or TRBD2 for D (6 bases each). Trimming shortened V by 1 base and J by 2 bases, and 12 bases separated the two germline ends. Looked up from germline, CDR1 is KGHSH and CDR2 is LQKENI. The CDR3 has 15 residues. CDR3 DNA sequence: TGTGCCAGCTCACCACTGGGGGGCCCCCCCTACGAGCAGTACTTC. Its protein product is CASSPLGGPPYEQYF.

CDR3 protein: CASRDPGTVNSPLHF. The CDR3 nucleotides read TGTGCCAGCAGGGACCCGGGGACAGTTAATTCACCCCTCCACTTT. The V call is TRBV7-9, the J call TRBJ1-6, with 7 positions matching TRBD1. The germline gives CDR1 SEHNR, CDR2 FQNEAQ (reference sequence). Trimming removed 6 bases from V and 6 bases from J; junction bases left unmatched: 8. The CDR3 is 15 amino acids.

This clone was found a few times. The V and J genes are TRBV10-1 and TRBJ2-5; 11 nucleotides align to TRBD1. This CDR3 is built from 15 residues. V gave up 4 bases and J gave up 0 bases; unmatched junction bases: 1. Germline V gene lookup returns CDR1 WNHNN and CDR2 SYGVQD (reference sequence). The CDR3 sequence is CASSGDRGNQETQYF. The DNA for the CDR3 is TGCGCCAGCAGTGGGGACAGGGGGAACCAAGAGACCCAGTACTTC.

J is TRBJ2-1 and V is TRBV2, with D perhaps given as TRBD1 or TRBD2 (5 bases each). CDR1 and CDR2 from the germline V gene are SNHLY and FYNNEI. The CDR3 runs 13 residues. V lost 7 bases and J lost 10, with 17 bases in between. This chain's CDR3 is CASIQEVMGEQFF. The CDR3 DNA reads TGTGCCAGCATACAGGAGGTGATGGGAGAGCAGTTCTTC.

The chain couples TRBV9 to TRBJ2-2; perhaps TRBD2 as D (6 bases). With 0 bases removed from V and 4 bases from J, the gap between germline ends came to 13 bases. In germline, CDR1 is SGDLS, CDR2 YYNGEE. This CDR3 region has 16 residues. DNA for the CDR3: TGTGCCAGCAGCGTAGAGTGGGGAGGTACCACCGGGGAGCTGTTTTTT. Amino acids: CASSVEWGGTTGELFF.

The chain is built from TRBV7-9 and TRBJ2-3; tentatively, D is TRBD1 or TRBD2 (5 bases each). Germline V lookup: CDR1 SEHNR, CDR2 FQNEAQ (reference sequence). This CDR3 comprises 12 residues. The V gene lost 2 bases and the J gene lost 11 bases, with 11 bases spanning the gap. CDR3 amino acids: CASSLLLGVQYF. The CDR3 DNA is TGTGCCAGCAGCTTATTGCTGGGGGTGCAGTATTTT. The whole variable domain, remainder taken from reference TRBV7-9 and TRBJ2-3, is DTGVSQNPRHKITKRGQNVTFRCDPISEHNRLYWYRQTLGQGPEFLTYFQNEAQLEKSRLLSDRFSAERPKGSFSTLEIQRTEQGDSAMYLCASSLLLGVQYFGPGTRLTVL.

The CDR3 here is CASRSGASGGYTQYF. As DNA, the CDR3 is TGTGCCAGTAGAAGTGGGGCTAGCGGGGGGTATACGCAGTATTTT. The genes are TRBV19 and TRBJ2-3; 11 nucleotides match TRBD2. CDR1 LNHDA and CDR2 SQIVND come from the germline V gene (reference sequence). The length of the CDR3 is 15 residues. The trim removed 6 bases at V and 7 bases at J, leaving 9 bases unmatched.

The J gene is TRBJ1-1, the V gene TRBV7-9; 8 bases agree with TRBD1. The germline CDR1 and CDR2 sequences are SEHNR and FQNEAQ (reference sequence). CDR3 size: 13 residues. The junction had 5 bases not matched to a gene; V was cut back by 7 bases and J by 4 bases. The CDR3 region has the DNA TGTGCCAGCAACAGACAGGGGAGCACTGAAGCTTTCTTT. This encodes CASNRQGSTEAFF.

This clone was counted only a few times. The rearrangement links TRBV9 to TRBJ2-5; no clear D. The CDR3 has 12 residues. V was cut by 3 bases and J by 7 bases, with 10 bases left in between. The germline V gene has CDR1 SGDLS and CDR2 YYNGEE. The CDR3 spells CASSALVGTQYF. In DNA form, the CDR3 reads TGTGCCAGCAGCGCCCTGGTGGGGACCCAGTACTTC.

Only a few counts were recorded for this clone. Other DNA sequences within the sample encode an identical CDR3. The chain links TRBV4-3 to TRBJ2-5; TRBD2 agrees at 10 bases. Unmatched junction bases numbered 5, after V lost 0 bases and J lost 4 bases. Germline lookup yields CDR1 LGHNA and CDR2 YSLEER. CDR3 length: 16 residues. The CDR3 DNA reads TGCGCCAGCAGCCAAGATTTAGCGGGGGGCCGAGAGACCCAGTACTTC. Protein product: CASSQDLAGGRETQYF.

This clone was counted a few times. CDR3 region: CASSTSGGSSYNEQFF. The CDR3 DNA sequence: TGCGCCAGCAGCACCAGCGGGGGGAGCTCCTACAATGAGCAGTTCTTC. This chain connects TRBV5-1 to TRBJ2-1; 9 positions match TRBD2. This CDR3 comprises 16 residues. Trimming removed 4 bases from V and 0 bases from J; junction bases left unmatched: 5. Germline assignment: CDR1 SGHRS and CDR2 YFSETQ.

The chain is built from TRBV7-8 and TRBJ1-4; the match to TRBD1 covers 10 bases. CDR3 size: 15 residues. Trimming removed 1 base from V and 6 bases from J; junction bases left unmatched: 2. Germline V lookup: CDR1 SGHVS, CDR2 FQNEAQ. CDR3 DNA: TGTGCCAGCAGCTTAGTTGGGACAGGGGATGAAAAACTGTTTTTT. Its protein product is CASSLVGTGDEKLFF.

A word on this clone: This CDR3 is also generated by other DNA sequences in the sample. The gene calls are TRBV7-9 and TRBJ1-4; TRBD1 aligns across 8 bases. Losses at the gene ends were 5 bases for V and 3 bases for J; bases not matched to a gene: 5. The CDR3 spans 15 residues. Germline V CDR1 and CDR2: SEHNR, FQNEAQ (reference sequence). The CDR3 loop reads CASSPGQGPNEKLFF. DNA for the CDR3: TGTGCCAGCAGCCCTGGACAGGGCCCTAATGAAAAACTGTTTTTT.

The chain couples TRBV6-5 to TRBJ1-5; no definite D call. The CDR3 extends over 15 amino acids. The V gene lost 2 bases and the J gene lost 0 bases, with 8 bases spanning the gap. Germline lookup yields CDR1 MNHEY and CDR2 SVGAGI. CDR3 DNA sequence: TGTGCCAGCAGTTACCTTCCGTCTAGCAATCAGCCCCAGCATTTT. Protein: CASSYLPSSNQPQHF.

The CDR3: CAWSNLPQGTNYGYTF. The CDR3, as DNA: TGTGCCTGGAGTAACCTACCACAGGGAACTAACTATGGCTACACCTTC. This chain uses TRBV30 with TRBJ1-2, with D possibly matching TRBD1 (6 bases). CDR3 length: 16 amino acids. Trimming stripped 2 bases from V and 0 bases from J, with 16 bases between. In germline, CDR1 is GTSNPN, CDR2 SVGIG (reference sequence).